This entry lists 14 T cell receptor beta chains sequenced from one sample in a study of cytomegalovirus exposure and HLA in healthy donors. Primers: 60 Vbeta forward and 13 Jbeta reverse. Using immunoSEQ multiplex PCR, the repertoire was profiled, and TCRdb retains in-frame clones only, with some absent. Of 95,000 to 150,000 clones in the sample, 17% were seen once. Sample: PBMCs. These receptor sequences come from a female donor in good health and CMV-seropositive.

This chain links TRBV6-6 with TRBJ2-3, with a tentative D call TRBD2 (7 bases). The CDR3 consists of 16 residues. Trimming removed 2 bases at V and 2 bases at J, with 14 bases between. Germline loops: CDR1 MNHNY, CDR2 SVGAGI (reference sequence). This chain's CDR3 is CASSYGGAHNTDTQYF. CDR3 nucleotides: TGTGCCAGCAGTTACGGGGGGGCGCATAACACAGATACGCAGTATTTT.

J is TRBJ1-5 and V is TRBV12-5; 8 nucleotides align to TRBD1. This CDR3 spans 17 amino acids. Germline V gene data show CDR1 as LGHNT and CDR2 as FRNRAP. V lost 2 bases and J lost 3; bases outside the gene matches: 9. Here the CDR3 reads CASGLKTGGGYNQPQHF. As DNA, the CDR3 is TGTGCTAGTGGTTTGAAAACAGGGGGAGGGTACAATCAGCCCCAGCATTTT.

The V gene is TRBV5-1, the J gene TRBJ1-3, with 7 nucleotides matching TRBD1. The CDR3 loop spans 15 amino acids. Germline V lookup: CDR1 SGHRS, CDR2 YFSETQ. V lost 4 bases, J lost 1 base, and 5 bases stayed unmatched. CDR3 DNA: TGCGCCAGCAGCGTAAGGACAGGATCTGGAAACACCATATATTTT. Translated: CASSVRTGSGNTIYF.

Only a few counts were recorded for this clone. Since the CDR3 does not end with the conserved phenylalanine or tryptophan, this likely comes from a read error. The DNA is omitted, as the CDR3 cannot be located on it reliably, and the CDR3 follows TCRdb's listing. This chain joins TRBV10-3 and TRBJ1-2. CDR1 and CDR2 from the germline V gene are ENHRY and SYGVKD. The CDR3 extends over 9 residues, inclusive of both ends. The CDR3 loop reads CAISGRQGL.

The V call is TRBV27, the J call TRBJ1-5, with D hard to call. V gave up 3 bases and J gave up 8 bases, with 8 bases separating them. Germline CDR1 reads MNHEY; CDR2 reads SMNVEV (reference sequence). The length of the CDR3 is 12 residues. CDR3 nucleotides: TGTGCCAGCAGTTTTCCCGGGGAGCCCCAGCATTTT. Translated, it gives CASSFPGEPQHF.

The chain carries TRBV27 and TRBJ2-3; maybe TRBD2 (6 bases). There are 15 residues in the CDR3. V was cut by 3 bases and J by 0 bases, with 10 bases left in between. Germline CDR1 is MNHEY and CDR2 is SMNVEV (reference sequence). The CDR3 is CASSLVAASTDTQYF. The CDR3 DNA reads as TGTGCCAGCAGTTTGGTAGCGGCTAGCACAGATACGCAGTATTTT.

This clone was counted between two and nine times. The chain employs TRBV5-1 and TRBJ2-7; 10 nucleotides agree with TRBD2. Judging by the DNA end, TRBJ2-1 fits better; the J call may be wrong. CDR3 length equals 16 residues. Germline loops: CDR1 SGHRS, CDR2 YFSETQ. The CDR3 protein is CASSGRTSGSSYEQFF. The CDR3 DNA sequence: TGCGCCAGCAGCGGGAGGACTAGCGGAAGCTCCTACGAGCAGTTCTTC.

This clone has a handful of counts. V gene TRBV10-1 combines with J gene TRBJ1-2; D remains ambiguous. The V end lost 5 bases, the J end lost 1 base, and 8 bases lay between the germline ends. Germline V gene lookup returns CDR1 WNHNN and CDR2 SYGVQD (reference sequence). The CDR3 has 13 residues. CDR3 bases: TGCGCCAGCAGTCCCGGGATTAACTATGGCTACACCTTC. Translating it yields CASSPGINYGYTF.

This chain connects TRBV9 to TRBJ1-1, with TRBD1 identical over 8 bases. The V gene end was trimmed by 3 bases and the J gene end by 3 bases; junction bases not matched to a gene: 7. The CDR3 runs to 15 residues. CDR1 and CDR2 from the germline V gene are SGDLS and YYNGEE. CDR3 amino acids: CASSGQGRWDTEAFF. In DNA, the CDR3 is TGTGCCAGCAGCGGACAGGGGCGTTGGGACACTGAAGCTTTCTTT.

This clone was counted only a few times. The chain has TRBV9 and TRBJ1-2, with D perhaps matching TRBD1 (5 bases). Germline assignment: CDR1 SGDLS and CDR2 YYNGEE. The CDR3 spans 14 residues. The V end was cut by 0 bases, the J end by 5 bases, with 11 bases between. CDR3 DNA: TGTGCCAGCAGCGTAGCCCCAGGGCGATATGGCTACACCTTC. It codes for CASSVAPGRYGYTF.

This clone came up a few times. This CDR3 is CAWKWPSGNTIYF. CDR3 DNA: TGTGCCTGGAAATGGCCCTCTGGAAACACCATATATTTT. The V gene is TRBV30, the J gene TRBJ1-3; D gene uncertain. Germline V gene sequence: CDR1 GTSNPN, CDR2 SVGIG (reference sequence). The CDR3 is 13 amino acids. V lost 4 bases to trimming and J lost 0 bases, with 7 bases between them.

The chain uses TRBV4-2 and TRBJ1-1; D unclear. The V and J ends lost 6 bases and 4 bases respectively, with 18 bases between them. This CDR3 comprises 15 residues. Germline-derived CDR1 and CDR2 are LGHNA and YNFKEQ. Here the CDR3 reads CASRSQEVRITEAFF. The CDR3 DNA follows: TGTGCCAGCAGATCTCAGGAGGTGAGGATCACTGAAGCTTTCTTT.

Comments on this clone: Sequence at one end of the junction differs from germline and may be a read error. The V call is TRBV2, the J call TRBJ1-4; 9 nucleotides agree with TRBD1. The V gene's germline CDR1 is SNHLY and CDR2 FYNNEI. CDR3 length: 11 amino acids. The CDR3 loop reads CASRDRGEARF. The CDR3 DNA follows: TGTGCCAGCAGGGACAGGGGCGAAGCCCGTTTT.

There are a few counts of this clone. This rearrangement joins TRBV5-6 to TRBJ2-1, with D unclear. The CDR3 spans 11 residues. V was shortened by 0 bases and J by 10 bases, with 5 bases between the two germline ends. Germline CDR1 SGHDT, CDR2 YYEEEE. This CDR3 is CASSLVLEQFF. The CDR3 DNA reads TGTGCCAGCAGCTTGGTATTGGAGCAGTTCTTC.